These T cell receptor beta chains were read from a single sample in a study of OX40 agonist ivuxolimab in advanced cancers. Generated by immunoSEQ multiplex PCR, the TCRdb table keeps only in-frame clones and is missing some. The repertoire has about 21,000 clones, around four fifths of them found once; the top ten carry 12% to 15%. Sequencing used CD4+ or CD8+ T cells sorted from blood, obtained in a trial of the OX40 agonist ivuxolimab. These receptors were taken from an adult with an advanced solid tumor such as melanoma, head and neck, liver or kidney cancer. Both conserved end residues are part of each CDR3. D genes are given only for firm matches. The listing skips clone size in some rows; elsewhere it reads once, few, many or a size class.

cdr3_length	j_call	clone_size	v_call	d_call	cdr3_nt	cdr3_aa
16	TRBJ2-7	.	TRBV5-4	TRBD2	TGTGCCAGCAGGAAAGATGGACTAGCGGGAGAGGTCGAGCAGTACTTC	CASRKDGLAGEVEQYF
16	TRBJ2-3	.	TRBV7-3	TRBD2	TGTGCCAGCAGCTTATTCGGGACTAGCGGGACAGATACGCAGTATTTT	CASSLFGTSGTDTQYF
14	TRBJ1-6	.	TRBV6-1	.	TGTGCCAGCAGTGCGGGACAAGATAATTCACCCCTCCACTTT	CASSAGQDNSPLHF
14	TRBJ1-5	once	TRBV6-6	TRBD1	TGTGCCAGCAGCAAGGGGGCCGGATCCCAGCCCCAGCATTTT	CASSKGAGSQPQHF
16	TRBJ2-5	.	TRBV28	.	TGTGCCAGCAGATCTTTCCGGGCTAGTGGGCGAGAGACCCAGTACTTC	CASRSFRASGRETQYF
14	TRBJ2-5	.	TRBV2	.	TGTGCCAGCAGTGATCTGGCAGATAAAGAGACCCAGTACTTC	CASSDLADKETQYF
14	TRBJ2-5	.	TRBV7-2	.	TGTGCCAGCAGCTCACACCGGGACTCCCCCCGGCGGTACTTC	CASSSHRDSPRRYF
15	TRBJ2-1	.	TRBV5-1	.	TGCGCCAGCAGCCCCCGGGCCTCGGAGGGTAATGAGCAGTTCTTC	CASSPRASEGNEQFF
12	TRBJ2-3	few	TRBV30	.	TGTGCCTGGGGGCGGGGCACAGATACGCAGTATTTT	CAWGRGTDTQYF
15	TRBJ2-1	.	TRBV25-1	.	TGTGCCAGCAGTGAGGTACATACAACCTACAATGAGCAGTTCTTC	CASSEVHTTYNEQFF
13	TRBJ2-7	.	TRBV28	TRBD1	TGTGCCAGCAGCAGACAGGGGCCCTACGAGCAGTACTTC	CASSRQGPYEQYF
13	TRBJ2-5	.	TRBV15	.	TGTGCCACCAGTCGGGGCGGGGAAGAGACCCAGTACTTC	CATSRGGEETQYF
14	TRBJ2-7	.	TRBV6-6	TRBD1	TGTGCCAGCAGCGGGACAGTCTACCTGGACGAGCAGTACTTC	CASSGTVYLDEQYF
12	TRBJ1-2	.	TRBV5-1	TRBD1	TGCGCCAGCAAAAGGACAGGGGGAGACTACACCTTC	CASKRTGGDYTF
14	TRBJ2-1	.	TRBV6-6	.	TGTGCCAGCAGTTCCACCGGATTGGCCCATGAGCAGTTCTTC	CASSSTGLAHEQFF
14	TRBJ1-1	.	TRBV5-5	.	TGTGCCAGCAGCTTGCGACCGCTGAACACTGAAGCTTTCTTT	CASSLRPLNTEAFF
15	TRBJ2-2	.	TRBV6-5	TRBD2	TGTGCCAGCAGTTACTCTGGACTAGCCGCCGGGGAGCTGTTTTTT	CASSYSGLAAGELFF
15	TRBJ2-7	.	TRBV5-1	.	TGCGCCAGCAGCTTGGAGACAGGAACGACGTACGAGCAGTACTTC	CASSLETGTTYEQYF
19	TRBJ2-1	.	TRBV9	TRBD1	TGTGCCAGCAGCTTATCTCTTGCGATTTGGGACAGACCCTACAATGAGCAGTTCTTC	CASSLSLAIWDRPYNEQFF
14	TRBJ1-1	.	TRBV5-1	.	TGCGCCAGCAGCCTTGGGACTACCGCCACTGAAGCTTTCTTT	CASSLGTTATEAFF
16	TRBJ1-1	once	TRBV5-6	.	TGTGCCAGCAGCCTGGTGCGAACCGGAGTGAACACTGAAGCTTTCTTT	CASSLVRTGVNTEAFF
13	TRBJ2-4	.	TRBV2	.	TGTGCCAGCAGTGGGACGTCGAGAAACATTCAGTACTTC	CASSGTSRNIQYF
14	TRBJ1-1	.	TRBV4-1	.	TGCGCCAGCAGCCCTCGATGGACCCAAACTGAAGCTTTCTTT	CASSPRWTQTEAFF
15	TRBJ1-1	.	TRBV5-4	.	TGTGCCAGCAGCTTGGAGCGCTATGGGAACACTGAAGCTTTCTTT	CASSLERYGNTEAFF